The T cell receptor (beta chain) under discussion was sequenced for a study of T-cell memory formation after mild COVID-19. This clonotype was picked up a small number of times. Trimming left V 6 bases short and J 0 bases short, with 12 bases between. The CDR3 runs 14 residues. The germline gives CDR1 MNHEY, CDR2 SVGEGT. TCRdb redid the calling of the 5' RACE reads with MiXCR, one entry per CDR3 protein. The table shows about 470,000 distinct CDR3 sequences, with more than 20% occurring only once. The source of this sequence is an adult woman who had mild COVID-19 (a few samples of this study predate the infection). Cell type and time point are not known. The chain employs TRBV6-2 or TRBV6-3 and TRBJ2-7; a possible D gene is TRBD1 (6 bases). The specimen was PBMCs or a T cell subset sorted from them (not recorded which). The DNA of the CDR3 is TGTGCCAGCAGGCCTGACAGGAGCTCCTACGAGCAGTACTTC. Protein product: CASRPDRSSYEQYF.